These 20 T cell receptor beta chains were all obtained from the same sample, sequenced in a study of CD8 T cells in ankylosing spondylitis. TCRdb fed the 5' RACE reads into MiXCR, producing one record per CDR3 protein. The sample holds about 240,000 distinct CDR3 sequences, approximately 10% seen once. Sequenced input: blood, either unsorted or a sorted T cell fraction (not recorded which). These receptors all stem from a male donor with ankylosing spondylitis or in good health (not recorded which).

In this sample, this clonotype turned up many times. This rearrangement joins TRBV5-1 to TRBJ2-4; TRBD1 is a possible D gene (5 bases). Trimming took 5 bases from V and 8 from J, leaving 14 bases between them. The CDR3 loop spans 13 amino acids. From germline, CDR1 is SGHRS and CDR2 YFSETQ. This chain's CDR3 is CASRPPGLDIQYF. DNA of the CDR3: TGCGCCAGCAGACCCCCAGGGTTGGACATTCAGTACTTC.

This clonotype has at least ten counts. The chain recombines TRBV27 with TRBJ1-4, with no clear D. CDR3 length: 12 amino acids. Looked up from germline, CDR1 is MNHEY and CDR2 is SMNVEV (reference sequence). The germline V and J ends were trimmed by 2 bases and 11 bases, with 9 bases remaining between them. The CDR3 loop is CASSLNGGKLFF. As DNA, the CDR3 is TGTGCCAGCAGTTTAAACGGCGGCAAACTGTTTTTT.

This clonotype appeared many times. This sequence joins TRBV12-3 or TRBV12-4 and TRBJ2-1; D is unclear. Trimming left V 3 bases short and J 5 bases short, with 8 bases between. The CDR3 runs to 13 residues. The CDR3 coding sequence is TGTGCCAGCAGTTTCGGGCCTCACAATGAGCAGTTCTTC. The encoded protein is CASSFGPHNEQFF.

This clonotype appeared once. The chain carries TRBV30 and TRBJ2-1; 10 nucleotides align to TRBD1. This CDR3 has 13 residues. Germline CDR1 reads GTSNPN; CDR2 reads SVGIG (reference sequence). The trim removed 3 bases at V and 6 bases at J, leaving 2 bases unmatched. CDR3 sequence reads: CAWRTGGFNEQFF. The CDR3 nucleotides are TGTGCCTGGAGGACAGGGGGCTTCAATGAGCAGTTCTTC.

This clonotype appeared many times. The CDR3 region is CASSLVPGGRNTEAFF. As DNA, the CDR3 is TGTGCCAGCAGCCTAGTGCCGGGGGGCAGGAACACTGAAGCTTTCTTT. The V gene is TRBV7-6, the J gene TRBJ1-1; TRBD1 is a possible D gene (6 bases). Germline lookup yields CDR1 SGHVS and CDR2 FNYEAQ. Deletions cut 5 bases from V and 1 base from J, with 17 bases between. The CDR3 loop spans 16 amino acids.

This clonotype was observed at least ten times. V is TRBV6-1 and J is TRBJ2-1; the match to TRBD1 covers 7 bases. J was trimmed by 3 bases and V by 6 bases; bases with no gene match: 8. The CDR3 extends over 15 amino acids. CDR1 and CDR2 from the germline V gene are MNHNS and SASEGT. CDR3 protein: CASRPSRGSYNEQFF. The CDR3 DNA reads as TGTGCCAGCAGACCATCCAGGGGGAGCTACAATGAGCAGTTCTTC.

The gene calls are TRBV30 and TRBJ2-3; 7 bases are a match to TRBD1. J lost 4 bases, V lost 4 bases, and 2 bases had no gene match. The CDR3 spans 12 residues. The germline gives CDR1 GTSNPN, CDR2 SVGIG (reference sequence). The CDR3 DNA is TGTGCCTGGACCCAGGGGGCAGATACGCAGTATTTT. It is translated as CAWTQGADTQYF.

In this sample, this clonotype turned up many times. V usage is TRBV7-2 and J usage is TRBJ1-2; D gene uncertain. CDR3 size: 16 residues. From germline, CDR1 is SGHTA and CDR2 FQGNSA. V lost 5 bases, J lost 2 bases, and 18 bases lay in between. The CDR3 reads CASSQRLTANNYGYTF. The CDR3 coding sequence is TGTGCCAGCAGCCAAAGGCTAACAGCTAACAACTATGGCTACACCTTC.

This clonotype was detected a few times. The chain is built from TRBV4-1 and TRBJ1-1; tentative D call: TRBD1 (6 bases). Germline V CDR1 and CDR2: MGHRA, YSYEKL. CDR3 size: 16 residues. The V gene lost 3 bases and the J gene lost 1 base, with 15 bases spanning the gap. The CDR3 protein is CASSQEGGRTNTEAFF. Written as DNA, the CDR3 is TGCGCCAGCAGCCAGGAGGGGGGGCGGACGAACACTGAAGCTTTCTTT.

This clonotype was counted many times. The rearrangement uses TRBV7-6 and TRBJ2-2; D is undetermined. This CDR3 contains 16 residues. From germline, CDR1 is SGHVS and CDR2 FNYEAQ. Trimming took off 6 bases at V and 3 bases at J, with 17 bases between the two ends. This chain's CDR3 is CASSHRDGQHTGELFF. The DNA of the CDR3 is TGTGCCAGCAGTCATAGAGATGGGCAGCACACCGGGGAGCTGTTTTTT.

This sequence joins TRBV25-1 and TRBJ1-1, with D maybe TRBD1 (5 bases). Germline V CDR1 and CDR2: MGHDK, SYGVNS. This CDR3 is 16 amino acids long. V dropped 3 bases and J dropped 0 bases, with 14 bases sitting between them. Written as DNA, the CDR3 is TGTGCCAGCAGTGAGGGACGGATGCAGATGAACACTGAAGCTTTCTTT. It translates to CASSEGRMQMNTEAFF.

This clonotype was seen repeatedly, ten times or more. CDR3: CASSQGSGTFYEQYF. The CDR3 DNA reads as TGCGCCAGCAGCCAGGGTAGCGGCACGTTCTACGAGCAGTACTTC. The rearrangement uses TRBV5-1 and TRBJ2-7; D may be TRBD2 (6 bases). There are 15 residues in the CDR3. V lost 4 bases to trimming and J lost 3 bases, with 17 bases between them. From germline, CDR1 is SGHRS and CDR2 YFSETQ.

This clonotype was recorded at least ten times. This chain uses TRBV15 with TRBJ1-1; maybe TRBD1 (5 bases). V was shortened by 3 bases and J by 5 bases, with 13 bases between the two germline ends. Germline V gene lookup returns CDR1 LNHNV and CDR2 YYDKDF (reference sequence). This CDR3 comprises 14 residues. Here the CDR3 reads CATSSGGKGTEAFF. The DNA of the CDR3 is TGTGCCACCAGCAGCGGGGGGAAGGGAACTGAAGCTTTCTTT.

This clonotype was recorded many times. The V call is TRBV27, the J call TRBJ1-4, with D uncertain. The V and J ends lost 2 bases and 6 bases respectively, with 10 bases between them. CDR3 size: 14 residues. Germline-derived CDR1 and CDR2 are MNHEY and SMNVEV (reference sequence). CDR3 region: CASSLSGIHEKLFF. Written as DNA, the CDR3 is TGTGCCAGCAGTTTAAGTGGGATCCATGAAAAACTGTTTTTT.

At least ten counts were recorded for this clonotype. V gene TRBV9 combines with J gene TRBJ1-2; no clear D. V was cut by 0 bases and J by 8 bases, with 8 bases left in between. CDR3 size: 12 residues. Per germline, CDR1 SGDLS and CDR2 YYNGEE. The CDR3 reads CASSVGAFGYTF. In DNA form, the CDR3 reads TGTGCCAGCAGCGTAGGGGCCTTCGGCTACACCTTC.

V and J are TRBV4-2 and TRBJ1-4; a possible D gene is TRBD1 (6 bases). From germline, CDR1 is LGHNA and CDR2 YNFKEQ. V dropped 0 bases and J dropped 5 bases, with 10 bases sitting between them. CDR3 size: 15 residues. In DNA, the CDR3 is TGTGCCAGCAGCCAAGATCCTGGGGGCAATGAAAAACTGTTTTTT. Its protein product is CASSQDPGGNEKLFF.

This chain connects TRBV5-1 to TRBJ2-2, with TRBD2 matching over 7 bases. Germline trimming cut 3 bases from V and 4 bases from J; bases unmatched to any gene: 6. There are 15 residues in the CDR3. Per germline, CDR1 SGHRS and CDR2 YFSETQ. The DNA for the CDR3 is TGCGCCAGCAGCTCTAGCGGTTATGGCACCGGGGAGCTGTTTTTT. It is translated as CASSSSGYGTGELFF.

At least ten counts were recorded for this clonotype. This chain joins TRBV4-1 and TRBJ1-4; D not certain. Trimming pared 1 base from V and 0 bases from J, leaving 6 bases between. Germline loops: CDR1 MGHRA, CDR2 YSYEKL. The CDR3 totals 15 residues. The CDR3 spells CASSQGPATNEKLFF. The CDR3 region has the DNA TGCGCCAGCAGCCAAGGGCCCGCAACTAATGAAAAACTGTTTTTT.

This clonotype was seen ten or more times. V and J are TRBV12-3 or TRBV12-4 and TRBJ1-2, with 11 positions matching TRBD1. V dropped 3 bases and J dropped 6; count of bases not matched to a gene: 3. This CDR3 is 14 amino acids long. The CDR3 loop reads CASSFGTGGNGYTF. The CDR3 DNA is TGTGCCAGCAGTTTTGGGACAGGGGGGAATGGCTACACCTTC.

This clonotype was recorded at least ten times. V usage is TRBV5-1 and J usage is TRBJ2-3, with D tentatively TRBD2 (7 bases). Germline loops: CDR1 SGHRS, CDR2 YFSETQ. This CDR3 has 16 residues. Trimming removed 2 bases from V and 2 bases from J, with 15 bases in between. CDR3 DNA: TGCGCCAGCAGCTTTCCGGAGGGGGGGCTCACAGATACGCAGTATTTT. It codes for CASSFPEGGLTDTQYF.